This T cell receptor beta chain was captured by sequencing in a study of blood T cell repertoires in COVID-19. Whole-study context: The analysed material was cDNA or gDNA that came from T cells, B-cell-depleted T cells, or PBMCs.

TCRdb keeps only in-frame clones here, not all; method: immunoSEQ multiplex PCR. The sample lists about 250,000 clones, approximately 89% occurring once. This TCR came from a woman aged 25 to 39 with COVID-19, enrolled during active disease. Sequenced input: peripheral blood.

As DNA, the CDR3 is TGCGCCAGCAGCCAAGATTGGGGGGGACAGGGTTATCAGCCCCAGCATTTT. Translated: CASSQDWGGQGYQPQHF. This chain links TRBV4-1 with TRBJ1-5; 9 bases fit TRBD1. The germline CDR1 and CDR2 sequences are MGHRA and YSYEKL. V gave up 0 bases and J gave up 5 bases; unmatched junction bases: 8. The CDR3 spans 17 residues.